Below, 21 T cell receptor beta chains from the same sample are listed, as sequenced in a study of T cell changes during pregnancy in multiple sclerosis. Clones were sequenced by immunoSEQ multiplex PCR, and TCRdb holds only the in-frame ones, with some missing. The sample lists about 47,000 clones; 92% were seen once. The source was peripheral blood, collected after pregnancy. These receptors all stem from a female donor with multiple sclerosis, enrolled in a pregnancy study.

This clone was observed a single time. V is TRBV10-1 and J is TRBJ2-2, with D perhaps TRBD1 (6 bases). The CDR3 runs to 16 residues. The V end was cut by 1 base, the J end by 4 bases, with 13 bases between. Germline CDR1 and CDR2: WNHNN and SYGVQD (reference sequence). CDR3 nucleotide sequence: TGCGCCAGCAGTGAGTTACAGGGCTTAGGCACCGGGGAGCTGTTTTTT. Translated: CASSELQGLGTGELFF.

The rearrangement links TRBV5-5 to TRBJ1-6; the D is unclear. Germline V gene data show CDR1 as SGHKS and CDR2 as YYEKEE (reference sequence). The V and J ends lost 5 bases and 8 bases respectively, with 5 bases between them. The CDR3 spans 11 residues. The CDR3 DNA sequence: TGTGCCAGCAGTTATGATTCACCCCTCCACTTT. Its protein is CASSYDSPLHF.

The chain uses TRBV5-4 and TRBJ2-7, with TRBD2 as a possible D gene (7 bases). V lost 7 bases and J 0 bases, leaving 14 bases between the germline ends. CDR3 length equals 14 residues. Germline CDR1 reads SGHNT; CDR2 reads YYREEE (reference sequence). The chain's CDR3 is CASAEGGSSYEQYF. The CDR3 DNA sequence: TGTGCCAGCGCCGAGGGGGGGAGCTCCTACGAGCAGTACTTC.

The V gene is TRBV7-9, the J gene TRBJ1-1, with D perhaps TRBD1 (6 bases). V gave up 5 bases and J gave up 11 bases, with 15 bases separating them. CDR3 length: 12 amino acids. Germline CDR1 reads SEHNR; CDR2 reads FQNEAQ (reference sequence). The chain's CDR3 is CASSRGAGGAFF. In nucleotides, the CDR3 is TGTGCCAGCAGCCGGGGGGCCGGCGGGGCTTTCTTT.

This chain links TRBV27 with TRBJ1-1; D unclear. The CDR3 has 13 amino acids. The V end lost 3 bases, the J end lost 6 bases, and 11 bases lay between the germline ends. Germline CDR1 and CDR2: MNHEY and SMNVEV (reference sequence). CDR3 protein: CASSLFEGSEAFF. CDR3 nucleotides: TGTGCCAGCAGTTTGTTTGAGGGCTCTGAAGCTTTCTTT.

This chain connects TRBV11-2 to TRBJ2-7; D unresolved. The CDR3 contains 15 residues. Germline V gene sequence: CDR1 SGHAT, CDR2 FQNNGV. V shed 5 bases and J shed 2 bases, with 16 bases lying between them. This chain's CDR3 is CASSPFLRSAYEQYF. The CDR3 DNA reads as TGTGCCAGCAGCCCGTTTTTGAGGAGTGCCTACGAGCAGTACTTC.

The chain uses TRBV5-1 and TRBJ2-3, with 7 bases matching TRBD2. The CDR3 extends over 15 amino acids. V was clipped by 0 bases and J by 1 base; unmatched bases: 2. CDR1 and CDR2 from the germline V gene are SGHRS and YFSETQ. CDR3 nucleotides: TGCGCCAGCAGCTTGGGCGGGAGTGGCACAGATACGCAGTATTTT. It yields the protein CASSLGGSGTDTQYF.

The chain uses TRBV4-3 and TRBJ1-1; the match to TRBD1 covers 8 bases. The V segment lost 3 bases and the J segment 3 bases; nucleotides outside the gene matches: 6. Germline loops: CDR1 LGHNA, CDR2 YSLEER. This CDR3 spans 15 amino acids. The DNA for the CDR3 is TGCGCCAGCAGCCAGGCAGGACAGGGAGACACTGAAGCTTTCTTT. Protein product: CASSQAGQGDTEAFF.

CDR3 amino acids: CAWSVRSLAAGSGELFF. The CDR3 nucleotides read TGTGCCTGGAGTGTACGATCGCTAGCGGCGGGGAGCGGGGAGCTGTTTTTT. This chain links TRBV30 with TRBJ2-2; 7 bases are shared with TRBD2. The V and J ends lost 0 bases and 7 bases, in that order; junction bases with no gene match: 14. The CDR3 has 17 amino acids. Per germline, CDR1 GTSNPN and CDR2 SVGIG (reference sequence).

Here the CDR3 reads CATSSWAEQFF. The CDR3 DNA is TGTGCCACCAGCAGTTGGGCTGAGCAGTTCTTC. V gene TRBV15 combines with J gene TRBJ2-1; D remains unclear. In germline, CDR1 is LNHNV, CDR2 YYDKDF (reference sequence). The V end lost 3 bases, the J end lost 9 bases, and 6 bases lay between the germline ends. This CDR3 is built from 11 residues.

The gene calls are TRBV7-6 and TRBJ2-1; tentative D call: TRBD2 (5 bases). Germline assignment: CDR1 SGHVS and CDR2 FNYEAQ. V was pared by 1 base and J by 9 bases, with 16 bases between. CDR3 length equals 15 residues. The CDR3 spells CASSLVTMGSSEQFF. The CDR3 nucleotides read TGTGCCAGCAGCTTAGTCACCATGGGGAGTAGTGAGCAGTTCTTC. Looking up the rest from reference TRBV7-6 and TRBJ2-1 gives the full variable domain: GAGVSQSPRYKVTKRGQDVALRCDPISGHVSLYWYRQALGQGPEFLTYFNYEAQQDKSGLPNDRFSAERPEGSISTLTIQRTEQRDSAMYRCASSLVTMGSSEQFFGPGTRLTVL.

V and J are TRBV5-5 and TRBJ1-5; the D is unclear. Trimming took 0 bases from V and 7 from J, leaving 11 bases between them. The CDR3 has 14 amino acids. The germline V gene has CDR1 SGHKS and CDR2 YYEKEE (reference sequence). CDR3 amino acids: CASSLGSVIQPQHF. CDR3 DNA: TGTGCCAGCAGCTTGGGTTCGGTAATCCAGCCCCAGCATTTT.

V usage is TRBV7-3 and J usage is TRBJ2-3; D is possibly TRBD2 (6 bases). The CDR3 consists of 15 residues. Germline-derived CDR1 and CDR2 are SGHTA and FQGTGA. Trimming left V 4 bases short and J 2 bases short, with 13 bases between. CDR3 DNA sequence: TGTGCCAGCAGCTCGCTCGGGAGACCCACAGATACGCAGTATTTT. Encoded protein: CASSSLGRPTDTQYF.

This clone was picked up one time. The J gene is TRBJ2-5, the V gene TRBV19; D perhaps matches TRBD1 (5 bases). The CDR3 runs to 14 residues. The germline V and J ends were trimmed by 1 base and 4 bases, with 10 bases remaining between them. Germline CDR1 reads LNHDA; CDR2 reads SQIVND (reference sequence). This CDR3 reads CASSIVPGPETQYF. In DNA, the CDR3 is TGTGCCAGTAGTATAGTCCCAGGGCCAGAGACCCAGTACTTC.

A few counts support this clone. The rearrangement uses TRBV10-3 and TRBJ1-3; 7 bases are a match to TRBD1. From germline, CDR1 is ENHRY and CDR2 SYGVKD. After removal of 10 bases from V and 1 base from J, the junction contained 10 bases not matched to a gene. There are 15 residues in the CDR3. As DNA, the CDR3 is TGTGCCAGTGTTACAGGGGAAGGGTCTGGAAACACCATATATTTT. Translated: CASVTGEGSGNTIYF.

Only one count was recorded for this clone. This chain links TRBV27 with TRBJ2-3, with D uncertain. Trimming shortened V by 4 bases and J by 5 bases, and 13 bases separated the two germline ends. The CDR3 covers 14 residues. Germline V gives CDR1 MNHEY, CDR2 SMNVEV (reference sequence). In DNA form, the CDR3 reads TGTGCCAGCAGTTCCCCCCCACGCGGAGATACGCAGTATTTT. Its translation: CASSSPPRGDTQYF.

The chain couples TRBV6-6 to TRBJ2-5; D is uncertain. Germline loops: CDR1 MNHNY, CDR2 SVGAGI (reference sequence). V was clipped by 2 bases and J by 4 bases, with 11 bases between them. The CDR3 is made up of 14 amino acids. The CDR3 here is CASSYTNLLETQYF. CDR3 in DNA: TGTGCCAGCAGTTACACAAATCTTCTAGAGACCCAGTACTTC.

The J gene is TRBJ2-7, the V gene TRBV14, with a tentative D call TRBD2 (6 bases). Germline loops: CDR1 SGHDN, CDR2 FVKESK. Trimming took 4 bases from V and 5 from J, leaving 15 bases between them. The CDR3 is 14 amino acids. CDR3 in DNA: TGTGCCAGCAGCCCCACGGGAGAGGTTCACGAGCAGTACTTC. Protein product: CASSPTGEVHEQYF.

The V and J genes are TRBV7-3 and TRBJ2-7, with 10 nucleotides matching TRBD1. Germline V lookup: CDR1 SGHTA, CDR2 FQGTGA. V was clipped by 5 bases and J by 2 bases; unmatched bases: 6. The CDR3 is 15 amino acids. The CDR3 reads CASSLEGTGAYEQYF. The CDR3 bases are TGTGCCAGCAGCCTCGAGGGGACAGGGGCCTACGAGCAGTACTTC.

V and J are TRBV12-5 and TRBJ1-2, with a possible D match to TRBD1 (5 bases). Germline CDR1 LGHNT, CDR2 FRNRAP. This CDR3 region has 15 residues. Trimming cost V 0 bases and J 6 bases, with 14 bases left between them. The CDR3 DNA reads TGTGCTAGTGGTTTGGTACCGTCAGGGCTTAATGGCTACACCTTC. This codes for CASGLVPSGLNGYTF.

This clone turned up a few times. The CDR3 protein is CASSQEPYRVTQYF. In nucleotides, the CDR3 is TGTGCCAGCAGCCAAGAACCGTACAGGGTTACGCAGTATTTT. This rearrangement joins TRBV4-2 to TRBJ2-3; weak D call: TRBD1 (6 bases). The V and J ends lost 0 bases and 8 bases respectively, with 12 bases between them. This CDR3 has 14 residues. Germline values: CDR1 LGHNA, CDR2 YNFKEQ.